Below, 26 T cell receptor beta chains from the same sample are listed, as sequenced in a study of regulatory T cells in long-lasting Graves disease. As for time point: newly diagnosed GD, antithyroid drugs for less than 3 months. PBMCs provided the RNA from which the TCR library was made. Libraries of TCR beta came from iRepertoire HTBI primers plus Arm-PCR of CDR3 regions. TCRdb ran MiXCR on the multiplex PCR reads and lists one entry per CDR3 protein. The table records 350,000 to 400,000 distinct CDR3 sequences, around a sixth of them present only once. The source was peripheral blood mononuclear cells (PBMCs), collected at new diagnosis, from a patient treated with antithyroid drugs. Receptors were obtained from a female donor with Graves disease.

There are many counts of this clonotype. The gene calls are TRBV2 and TRBJ2-3, with D perhaps matching TRBD1 (6 bases). The CDR3 runs to 15 residues. Germline CDR1 reads SNHLY; CDR2 reads FYNNEI. The V end lost 7 bases, the J end lost 3 bases, and 17 bases lay between the germline ends. The CDR3 spells CASTGPRGFTDTQYF. The CDR3 nucleotides are TGTGCCAGCACCGGCCCCAGGGGATTTACAGATACGCAGTATTTT.

Remarks on this clonotype: Its ends do not fully match the called genes, so a read error is possible. The rearrangement uses TRBV12-3 or TRBV12-4 and TRBJ2-1; D might be TRBD1 (5 bases). This CDR3 is built from 13 residues. The CDR3 region is CASSLGTSGEPLF. The CDR3 DNA is TGTGCCAGCAGTTTAGGGACATCCGGTGAACCCCTCTTC.

A word on this clonotype: Possible read error: a much larger clone is one base away. The rearrangement joins TRBV5-5 to TRBJ2-2, with no clear D. The CDR3 totals 15 residues. The V gene lost 2 bases and the J gene lost 4 bases, with 12 bases spanning the gap. CDR1 and CDR2 from the germline V gene are SGHKS and YYEKEE (reference sequence). The chain's CDR3 is CASSFLTRATGELFF. The CDR3 DNA reads as TGTGCCAGCAGCTTTTTGACACGGGCCACCGGGGAGCTGTTTTTT.

This clonotype was counted ten times or more. The chain recombines TRBV27 with TRBJ2-1; 9 bases are shared with TRBD2. The CDR3 contains 15 residues. The V gene's germline CDR1 is MNHEY and CDR2 SMNVEV (reference sequence). V shed 4 bases and J 8 bases; nucleotides not matched to a gene: 9. The CDR3 spells CASSSPSSGVYEQFF. The DNA for the CDR3 is TGTGCCAGCAGTTCCCCTTCTAGCGGGGTTTATGAGCAGTTCTTC.

This clonotype has at least ten counts. V is TRBV7-2 and J is TRBJ2-1; 10 positions match TRBD2. Germline V gene sequence: CDR1 SGHTA, CDR2 FQGNSA. CDR3 size: 19 residues. The trim removed 2 bases at V and 2 bases at J, leaving 12 bases unmatched. CDR3 loop: CASSLLPATSGITYNEQFF. The CDR3 region has the DNA TGTGCCAGCAGCTTACTCCCTGCTACTAGCGGGATTACCTACAATGAGCAGTTCTTC.

This clonotype was seen many times. V and J are TRBV7-9 and TRBJ2-1; D not certain. There are 13 residues in the CDR3. V was pared by 5 bases and J by 3 bases, with 8 bases between. In germline, CDR1 is SEHNR, CDR2 FQNEAQ (reference sequence). Here the CDR3 reads CASSPAFYNEQFF. The CDR3 DNA is TGTGCCAGCAGCCCCGCCTTCTACAATGAGCAGTTCTTC.

The table lists this clonotype with many counts. The chain is built from TRBV20-1 and TRBJ2-7; 7 nucleotides agree with TRBD2. Germline CDR1 reads DFQATT; CDR2 reads SNEGSKA (reference sequence). The V and J ends lost 3 bases and 6 bases, in that order; junction bases with no gene match: 23. There are 18 residues in the CDR3. The CDR3 nucleotides are TGCAGTGCTAGGAGGGCTAGCGGCGGCTCTCTTCTTGTCGGCGAGCAGTACTTC. Translating gives CSARRASGGSLLVGEQYF.

The table lists this clonotype with many counts. The CDR3 region is CSVDYGRGAAFF. The CDR3 nucleotides read TGCAGCGTTGATTATGGCAGGGGAGCAGCTTTCTTT. The J gene is TRBJ1-1, the V gene TRBV29-1, with D tentatively TRBD1 (6 bases). The V end lost 3 bases, the J end lost 10 bases, and 15 bases lay between the germline ends. CDR3 length: 12 amino acids. Per the germline V gene, CDR1 is SQVTM and CDR2 is ANQGSEA.

The rearrangement uses TRBV5-1 and TRBJ2-1, with 7 bases aligning to TRBD2. V lost 1 base and J lost 7; bases outside the gene matches: 8. The CDR3 contains 15 residues. The germline gives CDR1 SGHRS, CDR2 YFSETQ. The CDR3 sequence: CASSLRPSGGNEQFF. CDR3 in DNA: TGCGCCAGCAGCTTGAGGCCTAGCGGAGGTAATGAGCAGTTCTTC.

This clonotype has at least ten counts. The V call is TRBV12-3 or TRBV12-4, the J call TRBJ2-6; D possibly uses TRBD1 or TRBD2 (5 bases each). The germline V and J ends were trimmed by 9 bases and 3 bases, with 24 bases remaining between them. The CDR3 covers 18 residues. The DNA for the CDR3 is TGTGCCAGGATGTGGGGACCCGAACGCACAGGTGGGGCCAACGTCCTGACTTTC. Amino acids: CARMWGPERTGGANVLTF.

J is TRBJ1-2 and V is TRBV7-9, with D perhaps matching TRBD1 (5 bases). V was trimmed by 3 bases and J by 4 bases, leaving 15 bases between them. The CDR3 consists of 15 residues. Germline CDR1 is SEHNR and CDR2 is FQNEAQ (reference sequence). CDR3 sequence: CASSFYDRIFYGYTF. The CDR3 region has the DNA TGTGCCAGCAGCTTTTATGACAGAATCTTCTATGGCTACACCTTC.

This chain connects TRBV6-2 or TRBV6-3 to TRBJ2-1; possible D gene TRBD2, 6 bases. Germline V gene data show CDR1 as MNHEY and CDR2 as SVGEGT. This CDR3 has 14 amino acids. V gave up 8 bases and J gave up 1 base, with 12 bases separating them. The CDR3 DNA reads as TGTGCCAGCGGCAGGGAGGAGTCCTACAATGAGCAGTTCTTC. Translating gives CASGREESYNEQFF.

The J gene is TRBJ2-1, the V gene TRBV30, with 8 nucleotides matching TRBD2. The ends lost 5 bases at V and 9 bases at J; junction bases unmatched: 9. Germline-derived CDR1 and CDR2 are GTSNPN and SVGIG (reference sequence). CDR3 length equals 13 residues. The CDR3 DNA follows: TGTGCCTGGGTAAGAGCGGGAGTTGGTGAGCAGTTCTTC. Protein product: CAWVRAGVGEQFF.

The genes are TRBV10-3 and TRBJ2-7; TRBD2 might be the D (6 bases). This CDR3 spans 13 amino acids. CDR1 is ENHRY, CDR2 SYGVKD, per germline. V dropped 6 bases and J dropped 4 bases, with 13 bases sitting between them. CDR3 sequence (DNA): TGTGCCATCAGCCTGCTAGCGAGGTACGAGCAGTACTTC. This encodes CAISLLARYEQYF.

At least ten counts were recorded for this clonotype. The rearrangement links TRBV6-1 to TRBJ2-5, with D perhaps TRBD2 (5 bases). The germline V gene has CDR1 MNHNS and CDR2 SASEGT. V was cut by 6 bases and J by 5 bases, with 13 bases left in between. The CDR3 is 13 residues long. CDR3 amino acids: CASRPLERETQYF. Written as DNA, the CDR3 is TGTGCCAGCAGACCCTTGGAGCGGGAGACCCAGTACTTC.

A note on this clonotype: Given a much more abundant clone one base away, this may be a read error. The chain links TRBV29-1 to TRBJ2-7, with D uncertain. V was pared by 0 bases and J by 2 bases, with 11 bases between. Germline V gene sequence: CDR1 SQVTM, CDR2 ANQGSEA. CDR3 length: 14 amino acids. Written as DNA, the CDR3 is TGCAGCGTTGAAGATCCGGGTGGGCCCTACGAGCAGTACTTC. Its translation: CSVEDPGGPYEQYF.

In this sample, this clonotype turned up many times. The V gene is TRBV12-3 or TRBV12-4, the J gene TRBJ1-5; D is unclear. The CDR3 totals 13 residues. V was pared by 3 bases and J by 0 bases, with 3 bases between. DNA of the CDR3: TGTGCCAGCAGTTTCAATAGCAATCAGCCCCAGCATTTT. Translation: CASSFNSNQPQHF.

The chain has TRBV3-1 and TRBJ1-2, with D tentatively TRBD1 (5 bases). V lost 2 bases and J lost 2, with 15 bases in between. CDR3 length equals 16 residues. Germline V gives CDR1 LGHDT, CDR2 YNNKEL (reference sequence). CDR3 nucleotide sequence: TGTGCCAGCAGCCAAAGGGGAATACCAACAAACTATGGCTACACCTTC. This sequence encodes CASSQRGIPTNYGYTF.

This chain links TRBV30 with TRBJ2-7; D is possibly TRBD2 (5 bases). Trimming stripped 0 bases from V and 9 bases from J, with 9 bases between. There are 11 residues in the CDR3. CDR1 and CDR2 (germline): GTSNPN, SVGIG (reference sequence). CDR3 residues: CAWSVGSRQYF. The CDR3, as DNA: TGTGCCTGGAGTGTAGGGAGTCGGCAGTACTTC.

This clonotype appeared a few times. The CDR3 region is CASSPPSNQNEKLFF. The DNA of the CDR3 is TGTGCCAGCTCACCCCCGTCGAACCAGAATGAAAAACTGTTTTTT. This sequence joins TRBV18 and TRBJ1-4, with unresolved D. Germline assignment: CDR1 KGHSH and CDR2 LQKENI. Deletions cut 3 bases from V and 5 bases from J, with 13 bases between. The CDR3 is 15 amino acids.

This clonotype was counted many times. The V and J genes are TRBV12-3 or TRBV12-4 and TRBJ1-5; 8 positions match TRBD1. The CDR3 runs to 13 residues. Trimming took 8 bases from V and 4 from J; bases not matched to a gene: 4. The CDR3 sequence: CASQGQANQPQHF. CDR3 DNA: TGTGCCAGCCAGGGACAGGCGAATCAGCCCCAGCATTTT.

Only a few counts were recorded for this clonotype. One junction end disagrees with the germline gene, perhaps due to a read error. The genes are TRBV10-2 and TRBJ1-5; D perhaps matches TRBD1 (6 bases). The CDR3 is 13 residues long. Germline assignment: CDR1 WSHSY and CDR2 SAAADI. Here the CDR3 reads CATREDSHQAQHF. CDR3 nucleotide sequence: TGCGCCACGCGCGAGGACAGTCATCAGGCCCAGCATTTT.

Regarding this clonotype: Germline and junction disagree at one end, which may indicate a read error. The rearrangement links TRBV6-2 or TRBV6-3 to TRBJ1-1; D is undetermined. CDR3 length equals 15 residues. The V gene's germline CDR1 is MNHEY and CDR2 SVGEGT. The CDR3: CASSYRVRNHTEAFF. Here the CDR3 DNA reads TGTGCCAGCAGTTATCGGGTCAGGAACCACACTGAAGCCTTCTTT.

This clonotype was observed a handful of times. J is TRBJ1-1 and V is TRBV7-9; D not certain. The CDR3 spans 13 residues. Germline lookup yields CDR1 SEHNR and CDR2 FQNEAQ (reference sequence). V lost 8 bases and J 0 bases, leaving 10 bases between the germline ends. The CDR3 sequence is CASGPPMNTEAFF. For the CDR3, the DNA is TGTGCCAGCGGCCCACCTATGAACACTGAAGCTTTCTTT.

This clonotype appeared many times. The V gene is TRBV5-1, the J gene TRBJ2-1; possible D gene TRBD2, 5 bases. The CDR3 totals 14 residues. The V gene lost 7 bases and the J gene lost 4 bases, with 15 bases spanning the gap. Germline V gives CDR1 SGHRS, CDR2 YFSETQ. The CDR3 DNA is TGCGCCAGCGAGTCCCAAGGCGGGTACAATGAGCAGTTCTTC. Its translation is CASESQGGYNEQFF. The entire variable domain, with the rest obtained from reference TRBV5-1 and TRBJ2-1, is as follows: KAGVTQTPRYLIKTRGQQVTLSCSPISGHRSVSWYQQTPGQGLQFLFEYFSETQRNKGNFPGRFSGRQFSNSRSEMNVSTLELGDSALYLCASESQGGYNEQFFGPGTRLTVL.

On this clonotype itself: Given a much more abundant clone one base away, this may be a read error. The chain carries TRBV7-9 and TRBJ1-2; 7 nucleotides line up with TRBD1. This CDR3 is built from 16 residues. Germline V gene lookup returns CDR1 SEHNR and CDR2 FQNEAQ (reference sequence). The CDR3 nucleotides read TGTGCCAGCAGCATAGAGACAGGGTGGATCCCCTATGGCTACGCCTTC. It yields the protein CASSIETGWIPYGYAF.